The present TCR beta chain was sequenced within a study of T cell clonotyping in hematopoietic cell transplantation (dated by TCRdb to the early 2020s). A note on the overall study: Pretransplant samples from recipients were collected after cytoreduction. In the study, more than 130 blood samples were gathered from 35 consecutive transplant recipients and their related donors. Patient recruitment ran from 2015 to January 2017, and follow-up continued until late 2020 or death.

Results and caveats for the whole study, not just this receptor: Sample size was limited, and cells were not sorted, so CD4 and CD8 repertoire contributions could not be separated. After transplant, TCR diversity in recipients dropped, and pathologically expanded clonotypes increased progressively from day 30 to day 180. Inverse Simpson Index values from donors and from recipients before transplant predicted broader TCR repertoire diversity after transplant. Only a small fraction of recipient repertoires overlapped donor repertoires, with over 97% appearing de novo at the given depth.

Trimming accounts for 6 bases at V and 5 bases at J, while the number of junction bases matched to no gene is 14. CDR1 and CDR2 are drawn from the germline V gene (reference sequence): GTSNPN, SVGIG. The CDR3, cysteine through phenylalanine, is 15 amino acids long. Only the CDR3 DNA is retained, 45 bases long and in frame from the first base. The immunoSEQ assay, a bias-controlled multiplex PCR using V- and J-specific primers, was used to amplify TCR beta CDR3 regions from genomic DNA. In a second PCR step, a proprietary barcode and Illumina adapter sequences were attached to the CDR3 amplicons. An Illumina MiSeq instrument was used for sequencing of the CDR3 libraries. Processing in the source paper ran as follows. immunoSEQ Analyzer 3.0 was used for export and quality control, with R Bioconductor and Immunarch used for downstream analyses. Only productive rearrangements within the normalized downsampled data set were used in the calculation of repertoire metrics. Pathologically expanded clonotypes were defined as those larger than 5 templates in the normalized cohort. Repertoire diversity was measured with the Inverse Simpson Index. To capture all clonotypes, CMV-specificity analyses were performed on the non-normalized data set. Here the immuneACCESS table is served through TCRdb, limited to in-frame sequences with V and J called. Missing clones are a known gap in these copies; in checked studies unresolved V genes cover under half, and the rest lacks a known reason. That table is the source of V, J and clone size, and D and trimming were worked out from the DNA. For this sample there are tens of thousands of clones; approximately 95% appear just once. The ten most abundant clones make up roughly 1.5% of the sample.

In the paper's terms, the time point label means: recipient sample about 28 days before transplant, after cytoreduction. Blood from recipients was drawn roughly 28 days before transplant, then again at days 30, 100 and 180 after transplant. Using Nuclei Lysis Solution, genomic DNA was extracted from unfractionated peripheral blood mononuclear cells that were either fresh or cryopreserved. Worth noting for this clone: What this receptor recognizes is not known. Within one base of it there is no much larger clone, and no base qualities were kept.

This receptor was obtained from a woman between 50 and 59 years old with acute myeloid leukemia. Some clones in this sample may be carry-over from other donors' samples. The sequence is built from TRBV30 and TRBJ2-5; 8 of the junction bases match TRBD2. The sample in question was peripheral blood mononuclear cells, obtained before stem cell transplant. The nucleotide sequence is given as TGTGCCTGCATTAACCTGGGACTAGAGAGGGAGACCCAGTACTTC. Translated, it reads CACINLGLERETQYF.